The 14 T cell receptor beta chains presented below share a single source sample, sequenced in a study of blood T cells in healthy people across ages. The use of a sample-barcoded 5' primer and a J-beta primer mix characterized a second PCR of roughly 6 to 11 cycles. TCRdb reprocessed the 5' RACE reads via MiXCR and lists one record per CDR3 protein. The data contain 850,000 to 1,000,000 distinct CDR3 sequences, about 53% of them singletons. The sequencing input was blood. These receptors were obtained from a woman aged 55-69 years in good health.

The rearrangement links TRBV29-1 to TRBJ2-5, with D possibly matching TRBD2 (5 bases). CDR1 and CDR2 (germline): SQVTM, ANQGSEA. The V end was cut by 5 bases, the J end by 6 bases, with 13 bases between. The CDR3 sequence is 12 residues long. In nucleotides, the CDR3 is TGCAGCGTTTTGGAGGAAAGAAAGACCCAGTACTTC. Translation: CSVLEERKTQYF.

The chain has TRBV2 and TRBJ1-1; D may be TRBD1 (6 bases). The germline V gene has CDR1 SNHLY and CDR2 FYNNEI. The CDR3 loop spans 14 amino acids. The V end was cut by 6 bases, the J end by 4 bases, with 15 bases between. The CDR3 DNA follows: TGTGCCAGCAGGGCAGGGGTTTCATCCACTGAAGCTTTCTTT. Translated: CASRAGVSSTEAFF.

This clonotype was found a few times. The chain uses TRBV11-2 and TRBJ1-3, with D hard to call. The CDR3 is 12 amino acids. Germline assignment: CDR1 SGHAT and CDR2 FQNNGV. Trimming took 5 bases from V and 4 from J, leaving 6 bases between them. Here the CDR3 reads CASSHGGNTIYF. DNA of the CDR3: TGTGCCAGCAGCCACGGAGGAAACACCATATATTTT.

The CDR3: CATRTKTGTGLSGANVLTF. The CDR3 region has the DNA TGTGCCACCAGAACTAAGACCGGGACAGGGTTGTCTGGGGCCAACGTCCTGACTTTC. This chain links TRBV24-1 with TRBJ2-6; 9 positions agree with TRBD1. CDR3 length equals 19 residues. The ends lost 7 bases at V and 1 base at J; junction bases unmatched: 13. The germline V gene encodes CDR1 KGHDR and CDR2 SFDVKD.

This clonotype was counted only a few times. The V call is TRBV7-2, the J call TRBJ2-1; no clear D gene. This CDR3 has 15 amino acids. The germline V gene encodes CDR1 SGHTA and CDR2 FQGNSA. The V gene lost 5 bases and the J gene lost 4 bases, with 15 bases spanning the gap. The CDR3 is CASSPQQNTYNEQFF. The CDR3 region has the DNA TGTGCCAGCAGCCCCCAGCAAAATACATACAATGAGCAGTTCTTC.

This clonotype was detected only once. The chain couples TRBV11-2 to TRBJ2-3, with unresolved D. Between the trimmed V and J ends, which lost 6 bases and 6 bases, there was a span of 10 bases. Germline loops: CDR1 SGHAT, CDR2 FQNNGV. CDR3 length: 12 residues. The CDR3 nucleotides read TGTGCCAGCAGGGATCTGGGGGATACGCAGTATTTT. It translates to CASRDLGDTQYF.

This clonotype has more than one count but fewer than ten. This chain links TRBV7-8 with TRBJ1-2; TRBD1 matches 9 bases. Germline V CDR1 and CDR2: SGHVS, FQNEAQ. This CDR3 is 15 amino acids long. Trimming removed 3 bases from V and 5 bases from J; junction bases left unmatched: 7. For the CDR3, the DNA is TGTGCCAGCAGCTTTGGACAGGGGCTCTTATATGGCTACACCTTC. Translated, it gives CASSFGQGLLYGYTF. Together with reference TRBV7-8 and TRBJ1-2, the CDR3 gives the full variable domain: GAGVSQSPRYKVAKRGQDVALRCDPISGHVSLFWYQQALGQGPEFLTYFQNEAQLDKSGLPSDRFFAERPEGSVSTLKIQRTQQEDSAVYLCASSFGQGLLYGYTFGSGTRLTVV.

The V and J genes are TRBV28 and TRBJ2-7; the D gene is possibly TRBD1 (5 bases). V lost 7 bases, J lost 4 bases, and 17 bases lay in between. Germline lookup yields CDR1 MDHEN and CDR2 SYDVKM. The CDR3 totals 14 residues. The CDR3 nucleotides read TGTGCCAGCAACGGACAAACAATTCTATACGAGCAGTACTTC. Translated: CASNGQTILYEQYF.

The chain links TRBV7-9 to TRBJ1-1; D not resolved. The V gene lost 1 base and the J gene lost 4 bases, with 4 bases spanning the gap. CDR1 is SEHNR and CDR2 is FQNEAQ in the germline V gene (reference sequence). CDR3 size: 12 residues. The CDR3 spells CASSLELTEAFF. The CDR3 coding sequence is TGTGCCAGCAGCTTAGAACTCACTGAAGCTTTCTTT.

The chain links TRBV5-5 to TRBJ2-4; D is perhaps TRBD2 (6 bases). The DNA end is a closer match to TRBJ2-7, so the J assignment may be wrong. This CDR3 is built from 15 residues. Germline CDR1 reads SGHKS; CDR2 reads YYEKEE (reference sequence). CDR3 in DNA: TGTGCCAGCAGCTTCCTCACTCTATCGGGAGACGAGCAGTACTTC. Translating gives CASSFLTLSGDEQYF.

This clonotype appeared once. J is TRBJ2-7 and V is TRBV10-3; D might be TRBD2 (5 bases). The CDR3 covers 14 residues. The germline V gene encodes CDR1 ENHRY and CDR2 SYGVKD. V lost 3 bases and J lost 0, with 9 bases in between. The CDR3 here is CAISEIRDSYEQYF. CDR3 DNA: TGTGCCATCAGTGAAATCCGGGACTCCTACGAGCAGTACTTC.

This clonotype was counted a few times. The chain joins TRBV11-2 to TRBJ2-7; D is ambiguous. Trimming removed 2 bases at V and 0 bases at J, with 8 bases between. CDR3 size: 14 residues. Germline assignment: CDR1 SGHAT and CDR2 FQNNGV. CDR3 coding DNA: TGTGCCAGCAGCTTAATTCAGAGCTCCTACGAGCAGTACTTC. Translation: CASSLIQSSYEQYF. The variable domain in full, completed from reference TRBV11-2 and TRBJ2-7, reads EAGVAQSPRYKIIEKRQSVAFWCNPISGHATLYWYQQILGQGPKLLIQFQNNGVVDDSQLPKDRFSAERLKGVDSTLKIQPAKLEDSAVYLCASSLIQSSYEQYFGPGTRLTVT.

CDR3 in amino acids: CASRVDSNQPQHF. CDR3 coding DNA: TGTGCCAGCAGGGTCGATAGCAATCAGCCCCAGCATTTT. The chain recombines TRBV6-2 or TRBV6-3 with TRBJ1-5; D unresolved. The germline V gene encodes CDR1 MNHEY and CDR2 SVGEGT. Between the trimmed V and J ends, which lost 6 bases and 0 bases, there was a span of 6 bases. This CDR3 is built from 13 residues.

To note about this clonotype: One junction end disagrees with the germline gene, perhaps due to a read error. This chain links TRBV15 with TRBJ2-7; 8 nucleotides align to TRBD2. Germline V gene data show CDR1 as LNHNV and CDR2 as YYDKDF (reference sequence). The CDR3 extends over 15 amino acids. The CDR3 loop reads CATSGELADPYEQYF. In DNA form, the CDR3 reads TGTGCCACCAGCGGAGAACTAGCGGACCCCTACGAGCAGTACTTC.